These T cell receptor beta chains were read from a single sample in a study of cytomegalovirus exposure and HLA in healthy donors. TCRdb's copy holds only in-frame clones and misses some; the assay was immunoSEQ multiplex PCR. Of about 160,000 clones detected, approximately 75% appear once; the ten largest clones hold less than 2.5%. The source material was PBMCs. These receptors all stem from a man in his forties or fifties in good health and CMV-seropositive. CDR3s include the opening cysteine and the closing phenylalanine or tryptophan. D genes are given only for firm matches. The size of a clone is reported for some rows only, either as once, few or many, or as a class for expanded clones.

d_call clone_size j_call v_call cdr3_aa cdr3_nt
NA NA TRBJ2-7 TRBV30 CASGRGMYEQYF TGTGCCTCGGGCAGGGGTATGTACGAGCAGTACTTC
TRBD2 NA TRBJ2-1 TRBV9 CASSTSGGFYNEQFF TGTGCCAGCAGCACTAGCGGGGGGTTTTACAATGAGCAGTTCTTC
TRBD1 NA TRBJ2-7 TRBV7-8 CASSLDGTVFYEQYF TGTGCCAGCAGCTTAGATGGGACAGTTTTTTACGAGCAGTACTTC
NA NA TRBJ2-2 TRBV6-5 CASTEEGNGELFF TGTGCCAGCACGGAGGAGGGGAACGGGGAGCTGTTTTTT
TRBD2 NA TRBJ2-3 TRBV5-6 CASSLVRGGRTDTQYF TGTGCCAGCAGCTTGGTTCGCGGGGGACGCACAGATACGCAGTATTTT
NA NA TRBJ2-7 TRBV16 CASSHYGHRRGRSSYEQYF TGTGCCAGCAGCCACTACGGGCATCGGAGGGGCCGGAGCTCCTACGAGCAGTACTTC
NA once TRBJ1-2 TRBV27 CASSSGLRPGYTF TGTGCCAGCAGTTCCGGACTCCGCCCGGGCTACACCTTC
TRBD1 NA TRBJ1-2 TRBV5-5 CASSVSGTASYGYTF TGTGCCAGCAGCGTCAGTGGGACAGCATCCTATGGCTACACCTTC
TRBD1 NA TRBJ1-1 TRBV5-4 CASSRGTGINTEAFF TGTGCCAGCAGCAGAGGGACAGGGATAAACACTGAAGCTTTCTTT
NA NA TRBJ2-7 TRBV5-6 CASSVLSYEQYF TGTGCCAGCAGTGTCCTCTCCTACGAGCAGTACTTC
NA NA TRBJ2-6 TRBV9 CASSYQGSGANVLTF TGTGCCAGCAGCTATCAGGGCTCTGGGGCCAACGTCCTGACTTTC
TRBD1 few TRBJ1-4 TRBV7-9 CASSLGGSGNEKLFF TGTGCCAGCAGCCTAGGGGGCTCTGGTAATGAAAAACTGTTTTTT
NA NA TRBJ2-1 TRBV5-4 CASSLRGLYNEQFF TGTGCCAGCAGCTTGAGAGGACTTTACAATGAGCAGTTCTTC
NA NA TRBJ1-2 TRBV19 CASIGEGVYYGYTF TGTGCCAGTATTGGGGAGGGCGTATACTATGGCTACACCTTC
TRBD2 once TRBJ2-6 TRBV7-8 CASSSRWGVAGGRGANVLTF TGTGCCAGCAGCTCACGCTGGGGGGTAGCGGGGGGTAGGGGGGCCAACGTCCTGACTTTC
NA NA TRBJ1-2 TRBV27 CASSLFSSGNGYTF TGTGCCAGCAGTTTATTCTCCTCGGGGAATGGCTACACCTTC
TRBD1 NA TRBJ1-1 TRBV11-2 CASSLRGTGQPRDVPEAFF TGTGCCAGCAGCTTAAGAGGGACGGGACAGCCACGAGACGTCCCTGAAGCTTTCTTT
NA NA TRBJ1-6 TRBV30 CAWAGQSNSPLHF TGTGCCTGGGCAGGACAGAGTAATTCACCCCTCCACTTT
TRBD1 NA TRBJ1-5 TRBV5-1 CASSSYPGQGNQPQHF TGCGCCAGCAGCTCATACCCGGGACAGGGCAATCAGCCCCAGCATTTT
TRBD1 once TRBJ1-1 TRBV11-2 CASSLTGGTEAFF TGTGCCAGCAGCTTAACAGGGGGCACTGAAGCTTTCTTT
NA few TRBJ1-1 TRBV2 CASSVEANTEAFF TGTGCCAGCAGTGTTGAAGCGAACACTGAAGCTTTCTTT
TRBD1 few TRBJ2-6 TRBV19 CASTTTGGLLGANVLTF TGTGCCAGTACCACAACAGGGGGTTTGCTTGGGGCCAACGTCCTGACTTTC
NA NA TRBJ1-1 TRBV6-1 CASTREPGTEAFF TGTGCCAGCACTCGGGAACCGGGCACTGAAGCTTTCTTT
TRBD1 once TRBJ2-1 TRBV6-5 CASSFDRGQRVREQFF TGTGCCAGCAGTTTCGACAGGGGGCAGCGCGTGCGTGAGCAGTTCTTC
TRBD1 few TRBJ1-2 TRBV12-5 CASGSTGNYGYTF TGTGCTAGTGGTTCGACAGGGAACTATGGCTACACCTTC
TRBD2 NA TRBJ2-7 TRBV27 CASSLYGLAYEQYF TGTGCCAGCAGTTTATACGGACTAGCCTACGAGCAGTACTTC
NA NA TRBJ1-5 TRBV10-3 CAISESAGAGQPQHF TGTGCCATCAGTGAGTCGGCAGGGGCGGGTCAGCCCCAGCATTTT
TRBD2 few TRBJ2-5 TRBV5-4 CASSGIAGGRKTQYF TGTGCCAGCAGCGGCATAGCGGGGGGGCGAAAGACCCAGTACTTC
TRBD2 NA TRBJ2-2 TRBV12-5 CASGLGGGGTGELFF TGTGCTAGTGGTTTGGGCGGGGGGGGCACCGGGGAGCTGTTTTTT
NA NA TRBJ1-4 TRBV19 CASSRRGDEKLFF TGTGCCAGTTCCCGACGGGGGGATGAAAAACTGTTTTTT
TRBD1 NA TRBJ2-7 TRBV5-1 CASSLGQGTGEQYF TGCGCCAGCAGCCTCGGACAGGGGACAGGTGAGCAGTACTTC
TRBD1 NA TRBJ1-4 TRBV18 CASSPRLTGKNEKLFF TGTGCCAGCTCACCCCGATTGACAGGGAAAAATGAAAAACTGTTTTTT
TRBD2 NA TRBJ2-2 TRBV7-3 CASRRLAGGYTGELFF TGTGCCAGCAGAAGGCTAGCGGGGGGATACACCGGGGAGCTGTTTTTT
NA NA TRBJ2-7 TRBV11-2 CASSSTGNEQYF TGTGCCAGCAGCTCTACAGGGAACGAGCAGTACTTC
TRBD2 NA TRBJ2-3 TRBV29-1 CSVEDPTLAGGGTDTQYF TGCAGCGTTGAAGATCCCACCCTAGCGGGGGGTGGGACAGATACGCAGTATTTT
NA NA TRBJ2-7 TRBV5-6 CASISPGNPYEQYF TGTGCCAGCATCTCGCCAGGGAATCCCTACGAGCAGTACTTC
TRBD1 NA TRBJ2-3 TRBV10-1 CASSGGQGGTQYF TGCGCCAGCAGTGGCGGACAGGGCGGTACGCAGTATTTT
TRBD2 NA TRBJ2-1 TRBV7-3 CASSLTTSGGNEQFF TGTGCCAGCAGCTTGACGACTAGCGGGGGTAATGAGCAGTTCTTC
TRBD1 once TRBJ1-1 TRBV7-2 CASSLDRTGTNTEAFF TGTGCCAGCAGCTTAGACCGGACAGGAACGAACACTGAAGCTTTCTTT
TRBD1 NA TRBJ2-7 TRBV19 CASSWGQGYEQYF TGTGCCAGTAGTTGGGGACAGGGCTACGAGCAGTACTTC
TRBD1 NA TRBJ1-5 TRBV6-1 CASSGGTGVLEPQHF TGTGCCAGCAGTGGAGGGACAGGGGTTTTGGAGCCCCAGCATTTT